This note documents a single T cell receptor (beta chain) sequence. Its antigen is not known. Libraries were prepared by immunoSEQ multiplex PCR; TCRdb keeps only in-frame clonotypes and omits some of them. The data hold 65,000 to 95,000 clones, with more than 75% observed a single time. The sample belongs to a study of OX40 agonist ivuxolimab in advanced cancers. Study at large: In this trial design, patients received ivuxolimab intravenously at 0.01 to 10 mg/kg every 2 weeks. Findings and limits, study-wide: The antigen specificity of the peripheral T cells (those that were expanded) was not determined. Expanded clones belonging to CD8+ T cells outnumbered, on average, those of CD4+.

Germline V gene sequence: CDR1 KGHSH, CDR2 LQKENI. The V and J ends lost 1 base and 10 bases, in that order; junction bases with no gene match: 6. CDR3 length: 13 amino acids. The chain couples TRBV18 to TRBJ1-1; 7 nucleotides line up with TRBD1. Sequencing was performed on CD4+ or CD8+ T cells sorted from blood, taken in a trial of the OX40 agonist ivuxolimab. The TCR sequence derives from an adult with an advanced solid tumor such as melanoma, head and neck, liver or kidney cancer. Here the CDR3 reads CASSPQGAQRAFF. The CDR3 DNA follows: TGTGCCAGCTCACCACAGGGGGCTCAAAGAGCTTTCTTT. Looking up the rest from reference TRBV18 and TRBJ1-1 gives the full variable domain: NAGVMQNPRHLVRRRGQEARLRCSPMKGHSHVYWYRQLPEEGLKFMVYLQKENIIDESGMPKERFSAEFPKEGPSILRIQQVVRGDSAAYFCASSPQGAQRAFFGQGTRLTVV.